Ten or more counts support the clone carrying this T cell receptor (beta chain). The source of the sample is a study of T cells in Graves' hyperthyroidism and ophthalmopathy. Amplified TCR beta CDR3 regions came from RNA transcripts. The HTBI primer set served for first-round RT-PCR of the TCR CDR3. Each CDR3 protein gets one entry after TCRdb re-called the multiplex PCR reads with MiXCR. The data contain roughly 350,000 distinct CDR3 sequences, more than 12% of them singletons. The germline V and J ends were trimmed by 5 bases and 1 base, with 17 bases remaining between them. CDR1 and CDR2 from the germline V gene are SEHNR and FQNEAQ (reference sequence). This CDR3 spans 16 amino acids. It was uncontrolled infection, other autoimmune disease, pregnancy or lactation that excluded patients. For the diagnoses, clinical symptoms, serum thyroxine and TRAb, thyroid ultrasound and orbital computed tomography were used.

V and J are TRBV7-9 and TRBJ1-1; D call uncertain. This receptor was identified in a woman in her 30s with Graves' ophthalmopathy. The sample comprised blood. The DNA of the CDR3 is TGTGCCAGCAGCCGGACCAGGCCTCGGGGGAACACTGAAGCTTTCTTT. It is translated as CASSRTRPRGNTEAFF. Using reference TRBV7-9 and TRBJ1-1 for the parts outside the CDR3, the full variable domain is DTGVSQNPRHKITKRGQNVTFRCDPISEHNRLYWYRQTLGQGPEFLTYFQNEAQLEKSRLLSDRFSAERPKGSFSTLEIQRTEQGDSAMYLCASSRTRPRGNTEAFFGQGTRLTVV.